This T cell receptor beta chain emerged from a study of blood T cell repertoires in COVID-19. Across the study: Donors in the United States, Italy and Spain gave samples during acute or convalescent COVID-19. T cells, B-cell-depleted T cells, or PBMCs provided the cDNA or gDNA that served as material.

Authors' analysis steps: The assay estimated nucleated cells by amplifying reference gene primers. TCRdb's table, derived via immunoSEQ multiplex PCR, lists solely in-frame clones and lacks some. Clone size and the V and J calls come from that table; the DNA yielded D and trimming. This sample yields hundreds of thousands of clones, of which roughly 86% are seen a single time; about 8.6% belongs to the top ten. CDR3 length equals 12 residues. The V gene is TRBV21-1, the J gene TRBJ2-7; the D segment call TRBD1 is taken from the table without a DNA check. TRBV21-1 is designated a pseudogene. The sequencing sample was made of peripheral blood. The clonotype originates from a man aged 18-30 years with active or convalescent COVID-19. CDR3 sequence (DNA): TGTGCCAGCAGGCAGGGGACCTACGAGCAGTACTTC. Protein: CASRQGTYEQYF.